The 24 T cell receptor beta chains listed next were all sequenced from one sample in a study of shared clonotypes between healthy human individuals (dated by TCRdb to the early 2020s). Libraries were prepared through the immunoSEQ multiplex PCR assay. What TCRdb holds here is the immuneACCESS table cut down to in-frame rearrangements. Part of the clones is not present; checked against another copy, under half of the missing clones reflect an unresolved V gene, and the others are unexplained. The sample has a few million clones on record, more than 90% of them singletons. The biggest ten clones account for around 0.14% of the sample. The sequenced material came from naive CD4+ T cells sorted from blood. Interpreted using the paper, the cell subset or site label stands for: CD45RA+ positively selected. These TCRs come from a man aged 18 to 30 in good health.

This chain joins TRBV5-1 and TRBJ2-2; D is possibly TRBD2 (5 bases). The CDR3 is 14 amino acids. Per the germline V gene, CDR1 is SGHRS and CDR2 is YFSETQ. V lost 2 bases, J lost 8 bases, and 13 bases lay in between. CDR3 nucleotide sequence: TGCGCCAGCAGCTTTGGAGTACTAGTGGGGGAGCTGTTTTTT. Encoded protein: CASSFGVLVGELFF. The variable domain in full, with the rest retrieved from reference TRBV5-1 and TRBJ2-2, is KAGVTQTPRYLIKTRGQQVTLSCSPISGHRSVSWYQQTPGQGLQFLFEYFSETQRNKGNFPGRFSGRQFSNSRSEMNVSTLELGDSALYLCASSFGVLVGELFFGEGSRLTVL.

This chain uses TRBV4-3 with TRBJ1-4; the match to TRBD1 covers 8 bases. Germline V CDR1 and CDR2: LGHNA, YSLEER. The CDR3 spans 16 residues. The V and J ends lost 2 bases and 7 bases, in that order; junction bases with no gene match: 9. The CDR3 spells CASSQLMAGGSEKLFF. In DNA, the CDR3 is TGCGCCAGCAGCCAATTAATGGCAGGGGGCTCTGAAAAACTGTTTTTT.

Note on this clone: This specimen includes other DNA sequences encoding the same CDR3. The rearrangement links TRBV18 to TRBJ1-4; D is perhaps TRBD1 (5 bases). The CDR3 runs to 15 residues. V was clipped by 1 base and J by 2 bases, with 8 bases between them. The V gene's germline CDR1 is KGHSH and CDR2 LQKENI. This CDR3 reads CASSPLSGTNEKLFF. CDR3 sequence (DNA): TGTGCCAGCTCACCACTTTCAGGGACTAATGAAAAACTGTTTTTT.

V usage is TRBV9 and J usage is TRBJ2-5, with 8 bases identical to TRBD2. Germline V CDR1 and CDR2: SGDLS, YYNGEE. V was clipped by 1 base and J by 4 bases; unmatched bases: 6. The CDR3 loop spans 15 amino acids. The CDR3 DNA reads as TGTGCCAGCAGCGTAACGAGCGGGAGTCGAGAGACCCAGTACTTC. Protein: CASSVTSGSRETQYF.

The rearrangement uses TRBV6-1 and TRBJ2-2; the D call may be TRBD1 or TRBD2 (6 bases each). This CDR3 contains 15 residues. V shed 6 bases and J shed 0 bases, with 11 bases lying between them. Germline V gives CDR1 MNHNS, CDR2 SASEGT. The DNA for the CDR3 is TGTGCCAGCAGGAGGGGGGCGGCGAACACCGGGGAGCTGTTTTTT. Its translation: CASRRGAANTGELFF.

The chain uses TRBV6-6 and TRBJ1-4; D not resolved. The V and J ends lost 0 bases and 8 bases respectively, with 13 bases between them. Germline V gene sequence: CDR1 MNHNY, CDR2 SVGAGI (reference sequence). This CDR3 is built from 15 residues. CDR3 nucleotides: TGTGCCAGCAGTTACTCAGAGGACGAACGAGAAAAACTGTTTTTT. Translation gives CASSYSEDEREKLFF.

V usage is TRBV25-1 and J usage is TRBJ2-3; D possibly matches TRBD1 or TRBD2 (5 bases each). The CDR3 has 17 amino acids. From germline, CDR1 is MGHDK and CDR2 SYGVNS. Trimming left V 8 bases short and J 1 base short, with 22 bases between. CDR3 residues: CASLPPGTKIGTDTQYF. The CDR3 region has the DNA TGTGCCAGCCTCCCCCCCGGGACGAAGATAGGCACAGATACGCAGTATTTT.

The V call is TRBV9, the J call TRBJ2-1; 7 bases line up with TRBD2. Germline V gene sequence: CDR1 SGDLS, CDR2 YYNGEE. This CDR3 region has 16 residues. Losses at the gene ends were 0 bases for V and 8 bases for J; bases not matched to a gene: 11. CDR3 region: CASSVAEGGMWDEQFF. The CDR3 DNA follows: TGTGCCAGCAGCGTAGCTGAGGGAGGGATGTGGGATGAGCAGTTCTTC.

This clone was counted once. The gene calls are TRBV10-3 and TRBJ1-2; no clear D. The V and J ends lost 0 bases and 0 bases respectively, with 14 bases between them. From germline, CDR1 is ENHRY and CDR2 SYGVKD. This CDR3 is 17 amino acids long. CDR3 sequence: CAISESMIGYANYGYTF. In DNA, the CDR3 is TGTGCCATCAGTGAGTCGATGATAGGCTATGCTAACTATGGCTACACCTTC.

This clone was seen once. This chain connects TRBV5-4 to TRBJ2-3, with a possible D match to TRBD1 (6 bases). Germline V gene lookup returns CDR1 SGHNT and CDR2 YYREEE (reference sequence). CDR3 size: 18 residues. V gave up 1 base and J gave up 0 bases, with 18 bases separating them. CDR3 sequence (DNA): TGTGCCAGCAGCTTGAAGTCAACCGCAGGGGTGAGCACAGATACGCAGTATTTT. It specifies CASSLKSTAGVSTDTQYF.

CDR3: CASHGTSSEGNTIYF. CDR3 sequence (DNA): TGTGCCAGCCATGGGACATCCTCGGAAGGAAACACCATATATTTT. The V and J genes are TRBV19 and TRBJ1-3, with D perhaps TRBD1 (6 bases). Trimming left V 9 bases short and J 4 bases short, with 19 bases between. The CDR3 runs 15 residues. The germline CDR1 and CDR2 sequences are LNHDA and SQIVND (reference sequence). Supplemented by reference TRBV19 and TRBJ1-3, the full variable domain reads DGGITQSPKYLFRKEGQNVTLSCEQNLNHDAMYWYRQDPGQGLRLIYYSQIVNDFQKGDIAEGYSVSREKKESFPLTVTSAQKNPTAFYLCASHGTSSEGNTIYFGEGSWLTVV.

The gene calls are TRBV19 and TRBJ1-5; D possibly corresponds to TRBD1 (6 bases). The V end lost 7 bases, the J end lost 2 bases, and 9 bases lay between the germline ends. CDR1 is LNHDA, CDR2 SQIVND, per germline (reference sequence). The CDR3 runs 13 residues. CDR3 DNA: TGTGCCAGTACCCGACAGGGCAATCAGCCCCAGCATTTT. Translation: CASTRQGNQPQHF.

The chain recombines TRBV28 with TRBJ2-7, with D tentatively TRBD1 (5 bases). There are 15 residues in the CDR3. From germline, CDR1 is MDHEN and CDR2 SYDVKM. V lost 4 bases and J lost 2, with 15 bases in between. The CDR3 is CASSSGFYSPYEQYF. For the CDR3, the DNA is TGTGCCAGCAGTTCAGGGTTCTACTCCCCCTACGAGCAGTACTTC.

The chain is built from TRBV19 and TRBJ1-6, with 9 bases lining up with TRBD1. V lost 4 bases, J lost 7 bases, and 5 bases stayed unmatched. Germline assignment: CDR1 LNHDA and CDR2 SQIVND (reference sequence). This CDR3 has 15 amino acids. CDR3 loop: CASSTRTGENSPLHF. CDR3 bases: TGTGCCAGTAGTACCAGGACAGGGGAAAATTCACCCCTCCACTTT.

The V call is TRBV30, the J call TRBJ1-6; TRBD1 is a possible D gene (6 bases). Trimming cost V 0 bases and J 10 bases, with 13 bases left between them. Germline V gene data show CDR1 as GTSNPN and CDR2 as SVGIG (reference sequence). This CDR3 is built from 14 residues. Here the CDR3 reads CAWSVSGAGSPLHF. CDR3 bases: TGTGCCTGGAGTGTATCAGGGGCCGGGTCACCCCTCCACTTT.

The CDR3 spells CASSGGPSSYNEQFF. The CDR3 region has the DNA TGCGCCAGCAGTGGCGGGCCAAGCTCCTACAATGAGCAGTTCTTC. This chain links TRBV5-1 with TRBJ2-1; D perhaps matches TRBD2 (5 bases). CDR1 and CDR2 from the germline V gene are SGHRS and YFSETQ. The CDR3 spans 15 residues. Deletions cut 5 bases from V and 0 bases from J, with 12 bases between. Complete variable domain (other parts from reference TRBV5-1 and TRBJ2-1): KAGVTQTPRYLIKTRGQQVTLSCSPISGHRSVSWYQQTPGQGLQFLFEYFSETQRNKGNFPGRFSGRQFSNSRSEMNVSTLELGDSALYLCASSGGPSSYNEQFFGPGTRLTVL.

The chain has TRBV20-1 and TRBJ2-5; D uncertain. Trimming cost V 5 bases and J 4 bases, with 8 bases left between them. This CDR3 has 11 residues. Germline V gives CDR1 DFQATT, CDR2 SNEGSKA (reference sequence). The CDR3 DNA reads TGCAGTGCTGAAAGTCTAGAGACCCAGTACTTC. Amino acids: CSAESLETQYF.

DNA for the CDR3: TGTGCCAGCAGCAGGCGGGGGCCCCTTAACAATGAGCAGTTCTTC. Residues: CASSRRGPLNNEQFF. This chain joins TRBV11-2 and TRBJ2-1; maybe TRBD2 (7 bases). V dropped 5 bases and J dropped 5 bases, with 16 bases sitting between them. Germline V gene sequence: CDR1 SGHAT, CDR2 FQNNGV. The CDR3 spans 15 residues.

The chain uses TRBV11-3 and TRBJ2-1, with TRBD1 as a possible D gene (5 bases). V lost 5 bases, J lost 8 bases, and 10 bases lay in between. This CDR3 spans 12 amino acids. Germline assignment: CDR1 SGHNT and CDR2 YENEEA. CDR3 in amino acids: CASSSREYEQFF. The CDR3 DNA reads TGTGCCAGCAGCAGCAGGGAATATGAGCAGTTCTTC.

DNA for the CDR3: TGTGCCAGCAGCTTATGGGCAGGGGAAGAGACCCAGTACTTC. Amino acids: CASSLWAGEETQYF. This chain joins TRBV11-3 and TRBJ2-5; tentative D call: TRBD1 (6 bases). Trimming removed 2 bases at V and 3 bases at J, with 10 bases between. The length of the CDR3 is 14 residues. Germline lookup yields CDR1 SGHNT and CDR2 YENEEA.

The chain is built from TRBV6-6 and TRBJ2-7; D call uncertain. Trimming removed 9 bases from V and 0 bases from J, with 9 bases in between. The CDR3 consists of 12 residues. CDR1 and CDR2 (germline): MNHNY, SVGAGI (reference sequence). The DNA of the CDR3 is TGTGCCAGTAGGCCTACCTCCTACGAGCAGTACTTC. The encoded protein is CASRPTSYEQYF.

V usage is TRBV7-9 and J usage is TRBJ1-1, with a possible D match to TRBD1 (6 bases). Germline lookup yields CDR1 SEHNR and CDR2 FQNEAQ (reference sequence). V was cut by 5 bases and J by 4 bases, with 14 bases left in between. The CDR3 is made up of 14 amino acids. The CDR3 region is CASSPDSSGTEAFF. The CDR3, as DNA: TGTGCCAGCAGCCCGGACAGTTCGGGCACTGAAGCTTTCTTT.

The chain recombines TRBV5-4 with TRBJ2-1; no definite D call. V was shortened by 3 bases and J by 1 base, with 11 bases between the two germline ends. This CDR3 has 15 residues. Per the germline V gene, CDR1 is SGHNT and CDR2 is YYREEE (reference sequence). Here the CDR3 DNA reads TGTGCCAGCAGCTCACCGGACCAATCCTACAATGAGCAGTTCTTC. This gives the protein CASSSPDQSYNEQFF.

The chain links TRBV28 to TRBJ1-4; D ambiguous. The CDR3 loop spans 13 amino acids. The germline V gene encodes CDR1 MDHEN and CDR2 SYDVKM. Trimming took 5 bases from V and 6 from J, leaving 10 bases between them. The CDR3 nucleotides are TGTGCCAGCAGTCCAGGACTCTATGAAAAACTGTTTTTT. The encoded protein is CASSPGLYEKLFF.